This T cell receptor beta chain was sequenced in a study of cytotoxic CD8 clonotypes in ibrutinib-treated CLL. Study background: Among responders, some 25 were partial and 2 complete; after median approximately 70 months, around 15 stayed remitted and approximately 12 progressed. Samples had a mean of 255,043 productive templates and almost 95,000 productive rearrangements.

TCRdb keeps only in-frame clones here, not all; method: immunoSEQ multiplex PCR. Of approximately 320,000 clones listed, 67% were seen once; the top ten hold about 6.7%. The table lists this clone with a few counts. This receptor was identified in a human donor with chronic lymphocytic leukemia. Material: PBMCs, obtained after 36 months of ibrutinib treatment.

The CDR3 protein is CASSPTTELGYGYTF. The CDR3 DNA follows: TGCGCCAGCAGCCCCACGACAGAGCTAGGGTATGGCTACACCTTC. J is TRBJ1-2 and V is TRBV4-1, with a tentative D call TRBD1 (5 bases). The CDR3 sequence is 15 residues long. Germline lookup yields CDR1 MGHRA and CDR2 YSYEKL. V was shortened by 4 bases and J by 5 bases, with 17 bases between the two germline ends.